This TCR beta chain emerged from a study of HIV-infected children after antiretroviral therapy interruption. Turning to the study itself: Interruption-arm sampling covered weeks 0, 12, interruption end (24 or 48), and about 3 years post-study. Findings and limits, study-wide: Naive CD4+ CDR3 sharing between time points fell after interruption began.

The length of the CDR3 is 15 residues. Deletions cut 2 bases from V and 0 bases from J, with 11 bases between. The TCR library was built from RNA with a 3' RACE protocol and unique molecular identifiers. Each CDR3 protein gets one entry after TCRdb re-called the 3' RACE reads with MiXCR. Here the sample spans about 89,000 distinct CDR3 sequences, approximately 6.9% being singletons. Treatment given: PENTA 11 planned treatment interruption arm or continuous ART arm. This clonotype occurred many times. The target antigen is unknown. The receptor was derived from a pool of human donors with HIV. V usage is TRBV12-3 or TRBV12-4 and J usage is TRBJ2-7; D remains unclear. Sequenced here: CD45RA+ CD4+ T cells from PBMCs, pooled from several time points, sampled from a donor given antiretroviral therapy, either interrupted or continuous. Subset described: naive CD4+ CD45RA+ CD45RO- T cells. This CDR3 reads CASSLSRLFSYEQYF. CDR3 nucleotides: TGTGCCAGCAGTTTATCACGACTGTTCTCCTACGAGCAGTACTTC.